The T cell receptor beta chain described here comes from a study of blood T cells in healthy people across ages (dated by TCRdb to 2015 to 2017). A note on the overall study: Template switching captured roughly one uniquely barcoded TCR beta cDNA molecule per two T cells in model experiments. To avoid experimental bias, donors of different ages were distributed randomly across sequencing lanes. Donors were grouped into four age groups: young (average about 15 years), middle-aged (39), aged (about 59) and long-lived (about 90). To track age-related changes in TCR beta repertoire diversity, the study relied on deep sequencing normalized with unique cDNA molecular identifiers. For two donors (one aged 18 to 30 and one aged 80 or older), the study analyzed two additional independent replicas of 1 million unique cDNA reads from the same blood draw. General study outcomes and caveats: Because profiling used bulk unsorted PBMCs, naive and antigen-experienced compartments could not be compared conclusively. As age increased, observed TCR beta diversity per million T cells dropped in a roughly linear way, and a significant reduction was already evident by age around 41. Estimates of total diversity based on one million sequenced T cells were regarded as lower bounds and as underestimates. The CMV infection status of donors was not known, potentially confounding age-related changes in expanded clonotypes. Compared with the aged group, the long-lived group had more naive CD4+ T cells, fewer expanded clones and increased TCR diversity, a pattern suggesting age selection. There was a strong correlation between observed TCR beta diversity and the percentage of naive T cells measured by flow cytometry.

CDR1 and CDR2 are read off the germline V gene as MGHRA and YSYEKL. Its CDR3 holds 15 amino acids, cysteine through phenylalanine. Only the CDR3 DNA is retained, 45 bases long and in frame from the first base. Trimming leaves V shorter by 9 bases and J shorter by 0 bases, with the junction holding 8 bases beyond the gene matches. A word on this clonotype: The target of this receptor is not known. Base qualities are not recorded, but no much larger clone differs from it by a single base.

Donors were around 37 systemically healthy Caucasian individuals from Russia aged 6 to 90 years. Roughly 9.5 milliliters of peripheral blood were drawn from each donor into EDTA-treated Vacutainer tubes. Ficoll-Paque density-gradient centrifugation was used to isolate PBMCs, with at least 6 million per sample. Trizol reagent was used to extract total RNA from PBMCs, with at least 5 micrograms per sample. For every donor, an aliquot of PBMCs went through flow cytometry to measure the percentages of naive CD45RAhigh/CD27high T cells. Library creation used 5' RACE. Sequencing used an Illumina HiSeq 2500. A second about 6 to 11 cycle PCR used a sample-barcoded 5' primer and a J-beta primer mix. A unique molecular identifier was introduced onto each TCR beta cDNA molecule by a template-switch 5' adaptor carrying 12 random nucleotides. Each sample yielded at least 2.5 million CDR3-containing paired-end reads. First-strand cDNA was synthesized from all RNA with the Mint cDNA synthesis kit, primed by a TRBC-specific oligonucleotide. Following uracil-DNA glycosylase treatment, a first 18-cycle PCR with universal primers M1SS and BC2_uni_R was performed on all cDNA. On the authors' methods: Normalization of each sample was performed by random selection of 1 million high-quality reads, each carrying a distinct molecular identifier. Reads sharing molecular identifiers were discarded rather than binned into consensus sequences. MiTCR, run with a Q25 quality threshold and the strictest error-elimination algorithm, handled CDR3 identification, clonotype clustering and error correction. A nonparametric unseen species model using Euler transformation provided a lower-bound estimate of total TCR beta diversity. TCRdb redid the processing of the public reads, applying fastp at Q25 and MiXCR, and retained in-frame beta chains. Here each entry gathers all rows of one CDR3 protein and keeps the most common genes and DNA. V and J calls and clone size were set by TCRdb, not the authors. The sample profile shows under 1,000,000 distinct CDR3 sequences; about half of them were found once. 15% to 20% of the sample lies in the top ten.

This receptor chain uses TRBV4-1 and TRBJ1-1; TRBD1 aligns with 9 central bases. Sample: blood. The clonotype was recovered from an elderly man in good health. The nucleotides read TGCGCCAGTCGGGACAGGGTCGGGGTGAACACTGAAGCTTTCTTT. Its protein product is CASRDRVGVNTEAFF.